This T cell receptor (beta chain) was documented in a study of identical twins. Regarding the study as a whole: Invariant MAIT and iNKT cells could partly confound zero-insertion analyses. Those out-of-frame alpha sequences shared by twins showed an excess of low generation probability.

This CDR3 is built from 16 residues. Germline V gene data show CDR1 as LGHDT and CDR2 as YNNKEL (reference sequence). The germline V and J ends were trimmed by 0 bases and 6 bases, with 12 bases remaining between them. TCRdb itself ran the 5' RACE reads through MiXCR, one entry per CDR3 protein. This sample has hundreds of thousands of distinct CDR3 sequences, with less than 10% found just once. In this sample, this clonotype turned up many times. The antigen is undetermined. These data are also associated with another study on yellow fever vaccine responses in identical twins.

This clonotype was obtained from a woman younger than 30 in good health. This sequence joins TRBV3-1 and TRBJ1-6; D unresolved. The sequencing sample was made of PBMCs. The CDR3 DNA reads TGTGCCAGCAGCCAAGATAGCCCGGCGGTTAATTCACCCCTCCACTTT. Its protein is CASSQDSPAVNSPLHF.